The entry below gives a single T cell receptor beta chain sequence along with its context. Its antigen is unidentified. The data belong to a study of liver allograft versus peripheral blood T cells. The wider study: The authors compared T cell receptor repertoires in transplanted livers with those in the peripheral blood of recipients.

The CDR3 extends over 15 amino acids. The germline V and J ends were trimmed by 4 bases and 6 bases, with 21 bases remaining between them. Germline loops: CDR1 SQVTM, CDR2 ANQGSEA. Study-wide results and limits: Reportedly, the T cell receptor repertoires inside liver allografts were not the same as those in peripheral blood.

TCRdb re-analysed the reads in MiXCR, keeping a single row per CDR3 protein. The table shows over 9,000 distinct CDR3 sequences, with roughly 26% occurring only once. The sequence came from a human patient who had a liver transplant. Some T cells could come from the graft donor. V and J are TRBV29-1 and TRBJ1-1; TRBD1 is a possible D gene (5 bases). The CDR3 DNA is TGCAGCGTTGGCGTCTCCGGGGCCCCGGGGGCTGAAGCTTTCTTT. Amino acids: CSVGVSGAPGAEAFF.